This section outlines one TCR beta chain sequence together with its context. The antigen it binds to is not known. This record comes from a study of cytomegalovirus exposure and HLA in healthy donors listed by TCRdb under 2017. With regard to the full study: According to an earlier analysis of 587 of the donors, about 179 million T cells yielded 117 million unique TCR beta sequences and 276 Gb of sequence data. All discovery cohort repertoires had been generated on a single sequencing platform. The later analysis used no new phenotypic data to find candidate immune exposures, relying instead on TCR beta sequences and their occurrence across donors. Of the 350 to 450 genotyped donors, 65% to 90% fell in the genetic ancestry cluster associated with self-reported Caucasian donors. The study aimed to test whether cataloging public T cell receptors could reveal signatures of past pathogen exposure. In addition to the first cohort of approximately 670 subjects, a separate validation cohort of some 120 different subjects was used. The T cell repertoires of around 730 subjects were profiled by immunosequencing and related to cytomegalovirus serostatus. A few DR-DQ haplotypes were handled as single units for association and clustering because linkage in the cohort was strong. A later genetic analysis used genome-wide SNP genotypes for about 60% of the roughly 700 donors, treating that subset as a discovery cohort. Donor age, sex, ethnicity and CMV serostatus were compiled alongside the repertoire data. A later analysis re-analyzed previously published TCR beta repertoires from 666 donors and added high-resolution HLA genotyping to study TCR occurrence patterns. Among almost 400 genotyped donors of the cohort, an average of around 240,000 unique TCR beta nucleotide sequences were sequenced per donor, around a sixth of them non-productive. The number of donors typed differed by locus, with roughly 629-640 for A, B, C, DRB1 and DQB1, 522 for DQA1, 600 to 610 for DPA1, and about 450 for DPB1. Approximately 300 gigabases of sequencing data and around 88 million unique TCR sequences made up an early release that covered over 550 HLA-typed donors. HLA typing covered class I and class II loci at four-digit resolution. To decide whether each TCR beta V gene segment behaved as functional or pseudogenic, an earlier analysis of some 600 of the donors relied on high-throughput TCR beta sequencing. High-throughput TCR immunosequencing, statistical association of individual TCRs with disease status, and machine learning were combined to predict cytomegalovirus infection status.

The paper as a whole reports these results and caveats: In this cohort, only TCR beta chains were sequenced, and detectable features were limited by the absence of alpha or paired-chain data. An earlier analysis of 587 of the donors showed that most TCR beta V segments appeared in productive rearrangements either about 87% or about 30% of the time, which broadly matched IMGT annotations. A few of the identified cytomegalovirus-associated TCR beta chains were confirmed in vitro to be specific for cytomegalovirus antigens. The classifier was reported to diagnose cytomegalovirus status with high specificity and sensitivity in both the original cohort and the validation cohort. Correlated functional status among segregating V segments might be attributable to linkage disequilibrium, but an unknown experimental factor could not be ruled out. In a later analysis, the rate of TCR association differed among HLA loci, with DRB1 alleles having the most associated TCRs and HLA-C alleles having the fewest. An association between a missense DCLRE1C variant and V-gene and J-gene trimming of TCR beta chains was found in a later genetic analysis and replicated in an independent cohort. Sequencing depth was assumed to be roughly uniform across donors in the presence/absence analyses, though that assumption may not hold. Several of the top co-occurrence clusters appeared to be linked to parvovirus B19, influenza, CMV and Epstein-Barr virus, according to a later analysis. Because some donors lacked HLA typing at each locus, the association tests relied only on the typed subset. The earlier analysis of 587 of the donors excluded seventeen rarely observed V segments, including chromosome 9 orphons, because counts were too low. According to a later genetic analysis, donors in an Asian-associated ancestry cluster had fewer N-insertions in productive TCRs than the approximately 630-donor mean. A later analysis associated roughly 17,000 TCR beta sequences with specific HLA alleles at a false discovery rate of 0.05. Most TCR sequences were observed very rarely across donors, whereas some public TCRs were present in many individuals. According to the authors, the approach could potentially be generalized to other disease states and immunological phenotypes. CMV serostatus was the only immune exposure information available for the cohort. Assigning TCR associations to individual alleles was difficult when HLA alleles, especially DR and DQ, strongly co-occurred. In the study, approximately 150 TCR beta chains were listed as associated with cytomegalovirus. According to a later analysis, most CMV-associated TCR beta chains appeared to be HLA-restricted, and the HLA associations seemed to be driven largely by CMV exposure. The 87-base-pair reads could not distinguish some IMGT-functional V segments, including TRBV6-2 and TRBV6-3, so those segments were excluded. A further reported finding was that TCR beta sequences accurately predicted the HLA-A and HLA-B alleles for most subjects in the first cohort. A cluster of highly shared sequence variants was judged likely to represent a technical artifact of the sequencing pipeline. Compared with equally common non-associated chains, HLA-associated TCR beta chains in a later analysis were more clonally expanded and had lower generation probabilities.

The cohort was made up of 666 healthy bone marrow donors. All cohort members were sampled while nominally healthy, although unrecorded immune exposures were likely present. The donor tested CMV seropositive, placing the donor among the 289 seropositive members of the cohort. A peripheral blood sample was provided by each donor, and peripheral blood mononuclear cells were used for TCR beta sequencing. The Qiagen DNeasy Blood Extraction Kit was used to extract genomic DNA from the blood cell samples. Per the germline V gene, MNHNS is the CDR1 and SASEGT is the CDR2. From the cysteine through the phenylalanine, the CDR3 covers 15 amino acids. Only the CDR3 portion is preserved as DNA: 45 bases, with reading frame beginning at the first base. Germline trimming amounts to 5 bases on V and 5 bases on J, with 10 as the count of junction bases outside the gene matches. Libraries were built with the immunoSEQ multiplex PCR assay. For the multiplex PCR, a mixture combining 60 forward primers for TCR Vbeta segments and 13 reverse primers for TCR Jbeta segments was used. The CDR3 region of rearranged TCR beta genes was amplified from genomic DNA with a multiplex PCR assay. On the Illumina HiSeq System, the amplified TCR beta libraries were sequenced as 87-base-pair reads. In the original analysis: A later analysis counted 75 million to 100 million unique TCR beta chains across the 666 repertoires, and 10 million to 11 million of these chains were shared by at least two donors. Raw reads were error-corrected and collapsed into unique sequences by a nearest-neighbor algorithm in which closely related sequences were merged to remove PCR and sequencing errors. To assign V, D and J gene segments, CDR3 sequences were aligned to IMGT reference sequences. For a sequence to be retained, a match of at least six nucleotides was required to both a V gene segment and a J gene segment. Rearrangements were called productive when the CDR3 lacked stop codons and stayed in frame with V and J; all others were non-productive. Following IMGT convention, CDR3 was defined as the stretch from the second conserved V-encoded cysteine up to the conserved J-encoded phenylalanine. Sequences without an unambiguous match to a single V gene segment were excluded from the earlier analysis of about 600 of the donors. An earlier analysis of approximately 590 of the donors called V segments functional above 56.7% productive rearrangements and segregating when the between-donor standard deviation exceeded 5%. A statistical classification framework was built to diagnose cytomegalovirus status from the catalog of TCR beta chain sequences. V and J gene assignment, in a later analysis, came from comparing TCR nucleotide sequences with IMGT/GENE-DB human TR gene sequences. Using the TCRdist pipeline, a later analysis assigned CDR3 sequences along with most-parsimonious VDJ recombination scenarios. A later analysis defined each TCR beta chain by its CDR3 amino acid sequence plus V-gene family, and excluded reads lacking a unique V-gene family. In a later analysis, fewer than 650 highly shared, low-generation-probability nucleotide sequences were removed to address suspected cross-contamination and a sequencing artifact. A later analysis calculated a clonal expansion index for each public chain from normalized within-repertoire ranks of inferred template counts. Generation probabilities in a later analysis came from a VDJ recombination model fitted to out-of-frame rearrangements, and those results were checked against IGoR. In a later analysis, TCR-TCR, TCR-HLA and TCR-CMV co-occurrence was scored with hypergeometric tests, and a repertoire-size bias correction was applied to TCR pairs. In a later analysis, false discovery rates were estimated by permuting HLA or CMV assignments 20 times. In a later analysis, co-occurring TCRs were grouped with DBSCAN, and TCRdist sequence similarity was added when clustering was performed within HLA-allele-positive subsets. Repertoires with fewer than 30,000 or more than 120,000 public chains were left out of co-occurrence clustering, as were about five repertoires with anomalous nucleotide sharing. TCRdb mirrors the immuneACCESS table, restricted to in-frame sequences. Some clones are absent from its copies; in checked studies, under half trace to an unresolved V gene, and the reason for the others is unknown. V, J and clone size are taken as reported in that table, and D and trimming were inferred from the DNA itself. Per the sample table, the count is 200,000 to 250,000 clones. 0.75% to 1% of the sample is taken by the ten largest.

This receptor was taken from a woman aged 25 to 45 in good health and CMV-seropositive. This chain is built from TRBV6-1 and TRBJ2-7; 9 bases in between match TRBD1. The sequenced material came from PBMCs. The bases read TGTGCCAGCAGTCAAGGAAGGGGACAGGGAAACGAGCAGTACTTC. It translates to CASSQGRGQGNEQYF.